This T cell receptor beta chain was retrieved from a study of cytotoxic CD8 clonotypes in ibrutinib-treated CLL. Study-wide background: Response samples came after a median roughly 11 months of treatment, range 6 to 36.

General study points: Baseline levels were approached again at progression, after clonality had risen at ibrutinib response. Clonality at baseline surpassed age-matched healthy donors and tracked circulating CD8+ T-cell counts. Sampling schedules were unmatched across sustained-remission and progressing patients.

For this clone: Antigen specificity is unknown.

V was trimmed by 4 bases and J by 1 base, leaving 11 bases between them. The germline gives CDR1 KGHSH, CDR2 LQKENI. The CDR3 loop spans 16 amino acids. Clones were read by immunoSEQ multiplex PCR, and TCRdb kept only the in-frame ones, dropping some. The sample has more than 110,000 clones, about 75% seen once. This receptor was obtained from a human donor with chronic lymphocytic leukemia. The specimen was PBMCs, collected after 24 months of ibrutinib treatment. The genes are TRBV18 and TRBJ2-6; D gene unclear. CDR3 region: CASSRTDVSGANVLTF. CDR3 coding DNA: TGTGCCAGCTCACGCACCGATGTTTCTGGGGCCAACGTCCTGACTTTC.